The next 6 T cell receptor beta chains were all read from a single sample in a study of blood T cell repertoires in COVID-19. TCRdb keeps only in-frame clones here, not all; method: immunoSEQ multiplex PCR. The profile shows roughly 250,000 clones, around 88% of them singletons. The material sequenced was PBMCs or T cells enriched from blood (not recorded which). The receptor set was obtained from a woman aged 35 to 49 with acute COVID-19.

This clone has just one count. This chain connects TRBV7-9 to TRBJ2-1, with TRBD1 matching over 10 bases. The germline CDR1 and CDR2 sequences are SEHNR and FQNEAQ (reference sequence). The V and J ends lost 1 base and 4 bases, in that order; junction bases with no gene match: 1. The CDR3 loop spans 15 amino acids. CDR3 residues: CASSLGDRGYNEQFF. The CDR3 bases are TGTGCCAGCAGCTTAGGGGACAGGGGTTACAATGAGCAGTTCTTC.

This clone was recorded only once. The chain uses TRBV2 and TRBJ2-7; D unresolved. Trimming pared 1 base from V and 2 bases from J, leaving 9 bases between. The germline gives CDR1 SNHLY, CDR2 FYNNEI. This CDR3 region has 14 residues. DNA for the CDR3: TGTGCCAGCAGTGAAGGGGCGTTGGCCTACGAGCAGTACTTC. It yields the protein CASSEGALAYEQYF.

CDR3 in DNA: TGTGCCAGCAGTCAACAGGGGCCAGAGACCCAGTACTTC. Its translation is CASSQQGPETQYF. This chain uses TRBV28 with TRBJ2-5, with TRBD1 matching 7 bases. Germline-derived CDR1 and CDR2 are MDHEN and SYDVKM. J lost 4 bases, V lost 5 bases, and 4 bases had no gene match. This CDR3 is built from 13 residues.

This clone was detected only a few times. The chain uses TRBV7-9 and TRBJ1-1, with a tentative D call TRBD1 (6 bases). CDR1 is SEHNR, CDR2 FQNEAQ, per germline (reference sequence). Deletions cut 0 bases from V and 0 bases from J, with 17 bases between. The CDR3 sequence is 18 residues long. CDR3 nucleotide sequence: TGTGCCAGCAGCTTAGCGGGGCACTCACAGGGTATGAACACTGAAGCTTTCTTT. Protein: CASSLAGHSQGMNTEAFF. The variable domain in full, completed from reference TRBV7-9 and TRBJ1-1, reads DTGVSQNPRHKITKRGQNVTFRCDPISEHNRLYWYRQTLGQGPEFLTYFQNEAQLEKSRLLSDRFSAERPKGSFSTLEIQRTEQGDSAMYLCASSLAGHSQGMNTEAFFGQGTRLTVV.

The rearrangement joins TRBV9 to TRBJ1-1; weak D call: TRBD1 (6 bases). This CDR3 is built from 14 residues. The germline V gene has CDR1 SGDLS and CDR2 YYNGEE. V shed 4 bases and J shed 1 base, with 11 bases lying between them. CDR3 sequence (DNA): TGTGCCAGCAGCACGGACAGTCGGAACACTGAAGCTTTCTTT. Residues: CASSTDSRNTEAFF.

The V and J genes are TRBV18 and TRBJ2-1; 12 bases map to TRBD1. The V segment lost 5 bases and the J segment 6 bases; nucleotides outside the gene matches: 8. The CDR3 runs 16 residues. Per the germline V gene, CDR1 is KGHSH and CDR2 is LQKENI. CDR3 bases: TGTGCCAGCTCATCACTTCCGGGACAGGGGGCCAATGAGCAGTTCTTC. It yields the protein CASSSLPGQGANEQFF. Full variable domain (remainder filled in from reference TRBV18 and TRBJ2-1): NAGVMQNPRHLVRRRGQEARLRCSPMKGHSHVYWYRQLPEEGLKFMVYLQKENIIDESGMPKERFSAEFPKEGPSILRIQQVVRGDSAAYFCASSSLPGQGANEQFFGPGTRLTVL.